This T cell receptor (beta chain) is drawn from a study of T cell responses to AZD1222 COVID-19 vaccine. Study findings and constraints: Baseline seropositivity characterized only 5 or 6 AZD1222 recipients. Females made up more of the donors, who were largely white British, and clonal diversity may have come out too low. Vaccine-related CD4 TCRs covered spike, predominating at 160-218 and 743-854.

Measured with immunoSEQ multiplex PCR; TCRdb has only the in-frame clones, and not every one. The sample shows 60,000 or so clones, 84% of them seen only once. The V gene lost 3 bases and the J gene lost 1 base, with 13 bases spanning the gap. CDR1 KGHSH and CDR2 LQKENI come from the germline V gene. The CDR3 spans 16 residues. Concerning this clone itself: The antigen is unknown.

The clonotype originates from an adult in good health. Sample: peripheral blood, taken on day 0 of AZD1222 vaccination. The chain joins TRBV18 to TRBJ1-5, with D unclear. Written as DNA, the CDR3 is TGTGCCAGCTCACCTATGGGAGTTAAAAGCAATCAGCCCCAGCATTTT. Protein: CASSPMGVKSNQPQHF.